The clone carrying this T cell receptor (beta chain) was found a few times. Losses at the gene ends were 5 bases for V and 4 bases for J; bases not matched to a gene: 5. Germline V gives CDR1 SGHAT, CDR2 FQNNGV. The CDR3 spans 15 residues. These data originate in a study of blood T cells in healthy people across ages. Through a sample-barcoded 5' primer and a J-beta primer mix, a second PCR was run for roughly 7 to 11 cycles. Each CDR3 protein gets one entry after TCRdb re-called the 5' RACE reads with MiXCR. The sample includes about 780,000 distinct CDR3 sequences, approximately 24% of them seen just once. The same data also went into a second study, on T cells of mothers and their children.

The sequence was obtained from a boy between 10 and 17 years old in good health. V usage is TRBV11-2 and J usage is TRBJ2-5, with 12 bases that match TRBD2. The sample taken for sequencing was blood. CDR3 in DNA: TGTGCCAGCAGCCCGCGGGGACTAGCGGGAGAGACCCAGTACTTC. Its translation is CASSPRGLAGETQYF.